These T cell receptor beta chains were read from a single sample in a study of beta chain features in type 1 diabetes. The repertoire was sequenced with immunoSEQ multiplex PCR; TCRdb's copy has only in-frame clones and lacks some. The table has a few hundred thousand clones, approximately 16% seen once. The specimen was naive CD4+ T cells from blood. These receptors originate from a man between 18 and 35 years old with type 1 diabetes. Both conserved end residues are part of each CDR3. The D gene is left open where the match is weak. Clone size is given for some rows only: seen once, a few or many times, or a class if the clone is expanded.

V	size	J	length	D	DNA	CDR3
TRBV7-9	few	TRBJ2-6	15	.	TGTGCCAGCAGCCTGAGTACGTCTGGGGCCAACGTCCTGACTTTC	CASSLSTSGANVLTF
TRBV11-2	.	TRBJ2-4	17	.	TGTGCCAGCAGCCTAGCCGAGCCCCTAGGAGGCAAAAACATTCAGTACTTC	CASSLAEPLGGKNIQYF
TRBV23-1	few	TRBJ2-7	15	.	TGCGCCAGGTACGGAGTAACACTCCGAAACTACGAGCAGTACTTC	CARYGVTLRNYEQYF
TRBV2	few	TRBJ1-2	14	.	TGTGCCAGCAGCAACCCTATGCGTAACTATGGCTACACCTTC	CASSNPMRNYGYTF
TRBV29-1	.	TRBJ2-3	13	TRBD2	TGCAGCGTTGAGGGGGGGGTACGGGATACGCAGTATTTT	CSVEGGVRDTQYF
TRBV30	.	TRBJ2-6	17	TRBD2	TGTGCCTGGAACCTTGGAGCGGGGGGCTCTGGGGCCAACGTCCTGACTTTC	CAWNLGAGGSGANVLTF
TRBV28	few	TRBJ2-7	12	.	TGTGCCACCCTCGGCGGGACCTACGAGCAGTACTTC	CATLGGTYEQYF
TRBV4-3	.	TRBJ1-2	13	TRBD1	TGCGCCAGCAGCCCCGGGACAGTGCCTGGCTACACCTTC	CASSPGTVPGYTF
TRBV4-3	few	TRBJ1-2	15	TRBD1	TGCGCCAGCAGCCAAATGGACAGGGGCGGGCATGGCTACACCTTC	CASSQMDRGGHGYTF
TRBV7-9	few	TRBJ2-1	17	TRBD1	TGTGCCAGCAGCTTAGCGCTAACAGGGGATTCTGTCAATGAGCAGTTCTTC	CASSLALTGDSVNEQFF
TRBV18	.	TRBJ2-1	16	TRBD1	TGTGCCAGCTCACCAGGGCAGGGGGCTTCCTACAATGAGCAGTTCTTC	CASSPGQGASYNEQFF
TRBV6-5	.	TRBJ1-2	15	.	TGTGCCAGCAGTTACCGCAGACAGCCTAACTATGGCTACACCTTC	CASSYRRQPNYGYTF
TRBV28	.	TRBJ2-3	11	.	TGTGCCAGCAACTACAGGGATACGCAGTATTTT	CASNYRDTQYF
TRBV4-2	few	TRBJ2-7	20	TRBD2	TGTGCCAGCAGCCAAGAAGGAGTTAGCGGGAGGGCCGGGGTCTCCTACGAGCAGTACTTC	CASSQEGVSGRAGVSYEQYF
TRBV5-1	.	TRBJ2-5	15	TRBD2	TGCGCCAGCAGCTGGACTAGCGCGGGGAGCGGGACCCAGTACTTC	CASSWTSAGSGTQYF
TRBV5-4	.	TRBJ2-3	14	.	TGTGCCAGCAGCTTGGGGCAAGTCACAGATACGCAGTATTTT	CASSLGQVTDTQYF
TRBV18	.	TRBJ2-2	16	.	TGTGCCAGCTCACCATCAGGACAGATAGGCACCGGGGAGCTGTTTTTT	CASSPSGQIGTGELFF
TRBV7-7	.	TRBJ2-2	15	TRBD2	TGTGCCAGCAGTCGGACTAGCGGACACACCGGGGAGCTGTTTTTT	CASSRTSGHTGELFF
TRBV7-9	.	TRBJ1-3	15	.	TGTGCCAGCAGCCACCGGTTTAGCTCTGGAAACACCATATATTTT	CASSHRFSSGNTIYF
TRBV14	few	TRBJ2-6	18	.	TGTGCCAGCAGCCTTGCCACACTAGGGTTGGGTGGGGCCAACGTCCTGACTTTC	CASSLATLGLGGANVLTF
TRBV18	few	TRBJ2-7	16	TRBD1	TGTGCCAGCTCACCAAGTTTGATGACAGGGATAAACGAGCAGTACTTC	CASSPSLMTGINEQYF
TRBV18	.	TRBJ2-4	14	.	TGTGCCAGCTCACCAGGCCTGACAGTGGACATTCAGTACTTC	CASSPGLTVDIQYF
TRBV5-1	.	TRBJ2-7	11	.	TGCGCCAGCAGCTTGGATAGCGAGCAGTACTTC	CASSLDSEQYF
TRBV18	.	TRBJ1-1	14	.	TGTGCCAGCTCAGCAGGGGCTGGGGGCACTGAAGCTTTCTTT	CASSAGAGGTEAFF
TRBV7-2	.	TRBJ1-2	15	TRBD1	TGTGCCAGCAGCTTAGGGAGGACAGGGGACTATGGCTACACCTTC	CASSLGRTGDYGYTF
TRBV6-6	few	TRBJ1-5	14	.	TGTGCCAGCAGTTCCGGAGGGGAGTATCAGCCCCAGCATTTT	CASSSGGEYQPQHF
TRBV4-1	.	TRBJ2-6	16	.	TGCGCCAGCACAACCGGGGTCTTCTCTGGGGCCAACGTCCTGACTTTC	CASTTGVFSGANVLTF
TRBV4-2	.	TRBJ2-1	15	TRBD2	TGTGCCAGCAGCCAGGCGCGGGAGGCGTTCTATGAGCAGTTCTTC	CASSQAREAFYEQFF
TRBV6-5	few	TRBJ1-6	14	.	TGTGCCAGCAGTTACATCCAGGGCCGCTCACCCCTCCACTTT	CASSYIQGRSPLHF
TRBV7-9	.	TRBJ1-2	13	.	TGTGCCAGCAACGGACTACAAAACTATGGCTACACCTTC	CASNGLQNYGYTF
TRBV11-2	.	TRBJ1-5	13	.	TGTGCCAGCAGCCCCCAAGTTGAGCAGCCCCAGCATTTT	CASSPQVEQPQHF
TRBV30	few	TRBJ1-2	12	.	TGTGCCTGGAGTGTAGACATCACTGGCTACACCTTC	CAWSVDITGYTF
TRBV7-2	.	TRBJ2-1	14	.	TGTGCCAGCAGCTCGGACAGCTCCTACAATGAGCAGTTCTTC	CASSSDSSYNEQFF
TRBV2	few	TRBJ1-3	14	.	TGTGCCAGCATTACGGGGAGGGATGGAAACACCATATATTTT	CASITGRDGNTIYF
TRBV12-5	.	TRBJ2-1	15	TRBD1	TGTGCTAGTGGTTCGGGACAGTCCTCCTACAATGAGCAGTTCTTC	CASGSGQSSYNEQFF
TRBV6-1	few	TRBJ2-7	14	.	TGTGCCAGCAAATGGTTAGCCGGTGATTACGAGCAGTACTTC	CASKWLAGDYEQYF
TRBV7-9	few	TRBJ2-5	15	.	TGTGCCAGCAGCCGAAGACTAGTCGTCGCCGAGACCCAGTACTTC	CASSRRLVVAETQYF
TRBV7-2	few	TRBJ2-1	13	TRBD1	TGTGCCAGCAGCGCGACAGGGGCCACTTCGCAGTTCTTC	CASSATGATSQFF
TRBV28	.	TRBJ2-7	13	TRBD1	TGTGCCAGCAGCTCACGGTCAGGGGGCCAGCAGTACTTC	CASSSRSGGQQYF
TRBV7-9	.	TRBJ1-1	15	TRBD1	TGTGCCAGCAGCCTTGGGACAGGGAGAGACACTGAAGCTTTCTTT	CASSLGTGRDTEAFF
TRBV2	.	TRBJ2-7	13	TRBD2	TGTGCCAGCAGACGGGAGGGATCCTACGAGCAGTACTTC	CASRREGSYEQYF
TRBV5-4	few	TRBJ2-5	15	TRBD2	TGTGCCAGCAGCCATGTGGGCGGGGGCCAAGAGACCCAGTACTTC	CASSHVGGGQETQYF
TRBV5-1	many	TRBJ2-7	11	.	TGCGCCAGCAGCTCTACCTACGAGCAGTACTTC	CASSSTYEQYF
TRBV5-1	few	TRBJ2-7	14	.	TGCGCCAGCAGCTTGGACACCCTCGGGAACGAGCAGTACTTC	CASSLDTLGNEQYF
TRBV6-1	.	TRBJ1-1	14	TRBD1	TGTGCCAGCAGTCCTCGGGACAGGGTCACTGAAGCTTTCTTT	CASSPRDRVTEAFF
TRBV7-9	.	TRBJ1-4	15	.	TGTGCCAGCAGCTTCCAGGGTGGGACTAATGAAAAACTGTTTTTT	CASSFQGGTNEKLFF
TRBV7-2	few	TRBJ2-3	18	.	TGTGCCAGCAGCTTAGCGGTGATCGGGCTAGCGACCACAGATACGCAGTATTTT	CASSLAVIGLATTDTQYF
TRBV29-1	few	TRBJ2-5	14	.	TGCAGCGTTGAGGGGAGAGGGCTTCGAGAGACCCAGTACTTC	CSVEGRGLRETQYF
TRBV10-3	.	TRBJ1-2	16	.	TGTGCCATCAGTGGAGAAAACATGGGGCGCGACTATGGCTACACCTTC	CAISGENMGRDYGYTF
TRBV5-1	.	TRBJ2-5	15	TRBD1	TGCGCCAGCAGCTTGGGGGGACAGGGCCAAGAGACCCAGTACTTC	CASSLGGQGQETQYF
TRBV23-1	.	TRBJ2-7	17	TRBD1	TGCGCCAGCAGTCAACCAGTTGACAGGGCGAGCTCCTACGAGCAGTACTTC	CASSQPVDRASSYEQYF
TRBV11-3	few	TRBJ2-1	16	TRBD2	TGTGCCAGCAGCTTATCCCCATGGGAGGGTAGCAATGAGCAGTTCTTC	CASSLSPWEGSNEQFF
TRBV29-1	few	TRBJ2-1	15	TRBD2	TGCAGCGTCGTAGCGGGAGGGCCGCCCCACAATGAGCAGTTCTTC	CSVVAGGPPHNEQFF
TRBV28	few	TRBJ2-1	17	TRBD2	TGTGCCAGCAGTGTAGGGGGCACTAGCGGGAGCTACAATGAGCAGTTCTTC	CASSVGGTSGSYNEQFF